This T cell receptor (beta chain) originates from a study of cytomegalovirus exposure and HLA in healthy donors. Some clones are missing from TCRdb's copy, which holds only in-frame ones; the method was immunoSEQ multiplex PCR. The sample holds 100,000 to 120,000 clones, approximately 89% seen once. Material: PBMCs. This clonotype was obtained from a young woman in good health and CMV-seronegative.

The CDR3 sequence: CASSPGLAASYNEQFF. For the CDR3, the DNA is TGTGCCAGCAGTCCCGGACTAGCGGCCTCCTACAATGAGCAGTTCTTC. V gene TRBV27 combines with J gene TRBJ2-1; 10 bases match TRBD2. Germline V gene data show CDR1 as MNHEY and CDR2 as SMNVEV (reference sequence). The length of the CDR3 is 16 residues. V lost 5 bases and J lost 0; bases outside the gene matches: 4.